The rows below give T cell receptor beta chains drawn from one sample of a study of blood T cell repertoires in COVID-19. Repertoires were generated with immunoSEQ multiplex PCR, while TCRdb's copy carries only in-frame clones and drops some. Among about 130,000 clones listed, 65% to 90% were seen once. Input material: peripheral blood. All receptors come from a woman of 80 years or more with acute or convalescent COVID-19. Each CDR3 is given with its conserved first and last residue. A D gene is named only where the DNA matches it firmly. Size is omitted from some rows. Given values are once, few, many or a class for expanded clones.

j_call,d_call,clone_size,v_call,cdr3_nt,cdr3_aa
TRBJ1-6,NA,NA,TRBV18,TGTGCCAGCTCATCAAACGCTGAGGCCCTCCACTTT,CASSSNAEALHF
TRBJ1-1,TRBD1,NA,TRBV5-8,TGTGCCAGCAGCCCGGGACAGCCATATGAAGCTTTCTTT,CASSPGQPYEAFF
TRBJ1-2,TRBD1,NA,TRBV11-3,TGTGCCAGCAGCCCCGCGGCAGGGGGGAAGAGCACCTTC,CASSPAAGGKSTF
TRBJ1-2,NA,few,TRBV18,TGTGCCAGCTCCCCAGGTTTGGGGCAGGACGGCTACACCTTC,CASSPGLGQDGYTF
TRBJ1-1,TRBD1,NA,TRBV4-1,TGCGCCAGCAGCCCTGGACAGGAATTATTTACTGAAGCTTTCTTT,CASSPGQELFTEAFF
TRBJ2-2,TRBD2,NA,TRBV9,TGTGCCAGCAGCCCCCTGCTAGCGGGGGGGCGTGGGGAGCTGTTTTTT,CASSPLLAGGRGELFF
TRBJ1-4,TRBD1,many,TRBV7-9,TGTGCCAGCAGCTTCGACAGGGGAACTGAAAAACTGTTTTTT,CASSFDRGTEKLFF
TRBJ1-4,NA,NA,TRBV18,TGTGCCAGCTCACCCACCAGCGGTGAAAAACTGTTTTTT,CASSPTSGEKLFF
TRBJ1-5,NA,many,TRBV27,TGTGCCAGCAGTTTAGTAGGGGCCATTCAGCCCCAGCATTTT,CASSLVGAIQPQHF
TRBJ1-3,TRBD1,NA,TRBV4-1,TGCGCCAGCAGCCAAGAAGGGACAGGGGGCCTATTAGGGTTCGGGAACACCATATATTTT,CASSQEGTGGLLGFGNTIYF
TRBJ1-2,NA,NA,TRBV5-8,TGTGCCAGCAGCCTGGGCGTAGGGGTATACGACTATGGCTACACCTTC,CASSLGVGVYDYGYTF
TRBJ2-3,TRBD1,NA,TRBV19,TGTGCCAGTAGTGGGGACAGGGTCACGTCTAGCACAGATACGCAGTATTTT,CASSGDRVTSSTDTQYF
TRBJ2-5,TRBD2,NA,TRBV7-9,TGTGCCAGCAGCTGGGGGGGCCAAGAGACCCAGTACTTC,CASSWGGQETQYF
TRBJ1-4,NA,NA,TRBV9,TGTGCCAGCAGCGTGGCCCAGGGAAATGAAAAACTGTTTTTT,CASSVAQGNEKLFF
TRBJ1-1,NA,NA,TRBV7-9,TGTGCCAGCAGCTTAGCCGGTCGCGGGGGGACTGAAGCTTTCTTT,CASSLAGRGGTEAFF
TRBJ2-3,NA,NA,TRBV7-6,TGTGCCAGCAGCTTAAGGTTTGGACAGACAGATACGCAGTATTTT,CASSLRFGQTDTQYF
TRBJ1-6,NA,NA,TRBV6-1,TGTGCCAGCAGTGAATCCAGGGTTTCACCCCTCCACTTT,CASSESRVSPLHF
TRBJ2-2,NA,NA,TRBV7-9,TGTGCCAGCAGCTTATCAACGGCCGGGGAGCTGTTTTTT,CASSLSTAGELFF
TRBJ1-1,NA,NA,TRBV5-1,TGCGCCAGCAGCTTGACAGGGCCCAATCCAGCTTTCTTT,CASSLTGPNPAFF
TRBJ1-6,NA,NA,TRBV11-2,TGTGCCAGCAGCTCGCGATATTCACCCCTCCACTTT,CASSSRYSPLHF
TRBJ1-5,NA,few,TRBV11-2,TGTGCCAGCAGCTTAGCGGCTAGCCAGCCCCAGCATTTT,CASSLAASQPQHF
TRBJ1-5,NA,NA,TRBV28,TGTGCCAGCAGTTTGGGTACACAGGAACTCAGCCCCCAGCATTTT,CASSLGTQELSPQHF
TRBJ2-1,NA,NA,TRBV9,TGTGCCAGCTCACTCGACTCCTACAATGAGCAGTTCTTC,CASSLDSYNEQFF
TRBJ1-5,NA,NA,TRBV2,TGTGCCAGCAACGTGAACCACGGTCAGCCCCAGCATTTT,CASNVNHGQPQHF
TRBJ2-1,NA,NA,TRBV27,TGTGCCAGCAGTTTTCTCAGGGCCTCCTACAATGAGCAGTTCTTC,CASSFLRASYNEQFF
TRBJ1-1,NA,few,TRBV6-2/TRBV6-3,TGTGCCAGCAGCCGCTTACTCATTGATCCGAACACTGAAGCTTTCTTT,CASSRLLIDPNTEAFF
TRBJ2-3,TRBD1,NA,TRBV3-1/TRBV3-2,TGTGCCAGCAGCCCCAGGGGGCGCGTAGATACGCAGTATTTT,CASSPRGRVDTQYF
TRBJ1-1,NA,NA,TRBV11-2,TGTGCCAGCAGCTTCCAGACTATGAACACTGAAGCTTTCTTT,CASSFQTMNTEAFF
TRBJ1-1,NA,NA,TRBV20-1,TGCAGTGCTATTCATTACACTGAAGCTTTCTTT,CSAIHYTEAFF
TRBJ1-1,NA,NA,TRBV6-5,TGTGCCAGCAGTTACAGAGGCATGAACACTGAAGCTTTCTTT,CASSYRGMNTEAFF
TRBJ1-1,NA,NA,TRBV3-1/TRBV3-2,TGTGCCAGCAGCCCTAGACAGATAATGAACACTGAAGCTTTCTTT,CASSPRQIMNTEAFF
TRBJ2-3,NA,NA,TRBV7-9,TGTGCCAGCAGCCTGGGAGGCGGGCTGGCAGATACGCAGTATTTT,CASSLGGGLADTQYF
TRBJ1-3,TRBD1,NA,TRBV5-1,TGCGCCAGCAGCTTGATCGCGACAGGGGTCTCTGGAAACACCATATATTTT,CASSLIATGVSGNTIYF
TRBJ2-6,NA,few,TRBV13,TGTGCCAGCAGCTTAGGCCGGGAAGGACTAAGCTCTGGGGCCAACGTCCTGACTTTC,CASSLGREGLSSGANVLTF
TRBJ2-1,TRBD2,NA,TRBV7-9,TGTGTCACCTCGCGACCGGGAGGGTATGAGCAGTTCTTC,CVTSRPGGYEQFF
TRBJ1-4,NA,NA,TRBV5-1,TGCGCCAGCAGCTTGGTATCCCAGGGCCTTGGCGAAAAACTGTTTTTT,CASSLVSQGLGEKLFF
TRBJ1-5,NA,NA,TRBV7-8,TGTGCCAGCAGCTTAATGGGGCCTAATCAGCCCCAGCATTTT,CASSLMGPNQPQHF
TRBJ1-3,NA,NA,TRBV7-6,TGTGCCAGCAGCCCTTCGGTCCCTAGCTCTGGAAACACCATATATTTT,CASSPSVPSSGNTIYF
TRBJ2-1,TRBD1,NA,TRBV20-1,TGCAGTGCTAACCTGGGACAGGGGCAGTTCTTC,CSANLGQGQFF
TRBJ2-3,NA,NA,TRBV6-5,TGTGCCAGCAGTTACGGCGGCGCCGCCGCAGATACGCAGTATTTT,CASSYGGAAADTQYF
TRBJ1-4,NA,NA,TRBV15,TGTGCCACCAGCAGAGAAGGAGAGGGTGCAACTAATGAAAAACTGTTTTTT,CATSREGEGATNEKLFF
TRBJ1-5,NA,NA,TRBV9,TGTGCCAGCAGCCCATCGGCGGACAGCTTTCAGCCCCAGCATTTT,CASSPSADSFQPQHF
TRBJ2-1,NA,NA,TRBV10-1,TGCGCCAGCAGTGTGGGGGGTGGGAGAATTGAGCAGTTCTTC,CASSVGGGRIEQFF
TRBJ2-6,NA,NA,TRBV4-2,TGTGCCAGCAGCCAAGAGGCGCTTGGACTGGCTGGGGCCAACGTCCTGACTTTC,CASSQEALGLAGANVLTF
TRBJ1-1,NA,NA,TRBV3-1/TRBV3-2,TGTGCCAGCAGCCAAGTCAGGGTATCCGGCACTGAAGCTTTCTTT,CASSQVRVSGTEAFF
TRBJ1-2,NA,few,TRBV18,TGTGCCAGCTCACCAGGGCAGTCGAATGGCTACACCTTC,CASSPGQSNGYTF
TRBJ2-5,NA,NA,TRBV2,TGTGCCAGCAGTGACGACTACCAAGAGACCCAGTACTTC,CASSDDYQETQYF
TRBJ1-2,NA,NA,TRBV3-1/TRBV3-2,TGTGCCAGCAGCCGAGAGCGGGGGGAATATGGCTACACCTTC,CASSRERGEYGYTF
TRBJ2-5,TRBD1,NA,TRBV4-1,TGCGCCAGCAGCCAACCAGGACAGGGGTACGAGACCCAGTACTTC,CASSQPGQGYETQYF
TRBJ1-2,NA,NA,TRBV24-1,TGTGCCACCAGTGATTTGCCGGGACAAGGGACGGAAGGCTACACCTTC,CATSDLPGQGTEGYTF
TRBJ2-1,NA,NA,TRBV4-3,TGCGCCAGCAGCCAAGAAGCCCCAGGGCGACCCATCAATGAGCAGTTCTTC,CASSQEAPGRPINEQFF
TRBJ2-7,NA,NA,TRBV6-5,TGTGCCAGCTCGAGGGGGGGGGCCAACCCCTACGAGCAGTACTTC,CASSRGGANPYEQYF
TRBJ1-5,NA,NA,TRBV6-6,TGTGCCAGCATACAGGGAGTCAATCAGCCCCAGCATTTT,CASIQGVNQPQHF
TRBJ1-1,TRBD1,NA,TRBV7-8,TGTGCCAGCAGCGAGGGACAGGTGAACACTGAAGCTTTCTTT,CASSEGQVNTEAFF